The rows below give T cell receptor beta chains drawn from one sample of a study of OX40 agonist ivuxolimab in advanced cancers. Sequencing was performed with immunoSEQ multiplex PCR; in TCRdb, only in-frame clones are kept and a portion is missing. The sample shows tens of thousands of clones, approximately 91% of them seen only once. Sequencing was performed on CD4+ or CD8+ T cells sorted from blood, taken in a trial of the OX40 agonist ivuxolimab. These receptors were taken from an adult with an advanced solid tumor such as melanoma, head and neck, liver or kidney cancer. Both conserved end residues are part of each CDR3. Fields, in order: V gene, J gene, D gene, clone size, CDR3 DNA, CDR3 protein. D genes are given only for firm matches. A row's size may be missing; if present it is once, few, many or a size class.

V: TRBV27; J: TRBJ1-5; D: -; size: -; DNA: TGTGCCAGCAGTTTATACAAGGGCCCCAATCAGCCCCAGCATTTT; CDR3: CASSLYKGPNQPQHF
V: TRBV4-3; J: TRBJ1-5; D: -; size: -; DNA: TGCGCCAGCAGCGAGGCCCTAGGAAGGGAACAGCCCCAGCATTTT; CDR3: CASSEALGREQPQHF
V: TRBV30; J: TRBJ1-6; D: -; size: -; DNA: TGTGCCTGGAGGCAGACAGATTCACCCCTCCACTTT; CDR3: CAWRQTDSPLHF
V: TRBV19; J: TRBJ2-1; D: -; size: once; DNA: TGTGCCAGTAGTCGGTATAGGGAGAACAATGAGCAGTTCTTC; CDR3: CASSRYRENNEQFF
V: TRBV7-2; J: TRBJ2-5; D: -; size: -; DNA: TGTGCCAGCAGCTCCACAGTTGGGGCCCAAGAGACCCAGTACTTC; CDR3: CASSSTVGAQETQYF
V: TRBV6-5; J: TRBJ1-2; D: TRBD1; size: -; DNA: TGTGCCAGCAGTCGTTCAGGGGGTGATGGCTACACCTTC; CDR3: CASSRSGGDGYTF
V: TRBV6-5; J: TRBJ2-1; D: TRBD1; size: -; DNA: TGTGCCAGCAGTTACCGGACAGGGCCTCATGAGCAGTTCTTC; CDR3: CASSYRTGPHEQFF
V: TRBV30; J: TRBJ2-3; D: TRBD2; size: few; DNA: TGTGCCTGGAGGACTAGCGCAGATACGCAGTATTTT; CDR3: CAWRTSADTQYF
V: TRBV15; J: TRBJ1-2; D: -; size: -; DNA: TGTGCCACCAGCAGAGACCAGGGCCGGTGGGGCTACACCTTC; CDR3: CATSRDQGRWGYTF
V: TRBV7-9; J: TRBJ2-3; D: -; size: -; DNA: TGTGCCAGCAGCCCTCTAACCGGAGATACGCAGTATTTT; CDR3: CASSPLTGDTQYF
V: TRBV30; J: TRBJ2-7; D: TRBD1; size: -; DNA: TGTGCCTGGAACCAGGACAGGGGGATCGAGCAGTACTTC; CDR3: CAWNQDRGIEQYF
V: TRBV2; J: TRBJ2-7; D: -; size: -; DNA: TGTGCCACCGCCGAACAGGTTACCTACGAGCAGTACTTC; CDR3: CATAEQVTYEQYF
V: TRBV19; J: TRBJ1-5; D: -; size: few; DNA: TGTGCCAGTAGTATACAGACAGAGCAGCCCCAGCATTTT; CDR3: CASSIQTEQPQHF
V: TRBV5-1; J: TRBJ1-2; D: TRBD1; size: -; DNA: TGCGCCAGCAGCCCCGCACAGGGGTACTATGGCTACACCTTC; CDR3: CASSPAQGYYGYTF
V: TRBV18; J: TRBJ1-2; D: -; size: -; DNA: TGTGCCAGCTCACAAGACGTTTCAGGGAACTATGGCTACACCTTC; CDR3: CASSQDVSGNYGYTF
V: TRBV27; J: TRBJ1-5; D: -; size: few; DNA: TGTGCCAGGGTGCACGATCAGCCCCAGCATTTT; CDR3: CARVHDQPQHF
V: TRBV6-5; J: TRBJ1-2; D: -; size: -; DNA: TGTGCCAGCAGTTCCATATATGGCTACACCTTC; CDR3: CASSSIYGYTF
V: TRBV30; J: TRBJ1-2; D: -; size: -; DNA: TGTGCCTGGAGTCGGAACGGGGCTCGGGGCCGTTCCTACTTC; CDR3: CAWSRNGARGRSYF
V: TRBV10-1; J: TRBJ2-2; D: -; size: once; DNA: TGCGCCAGCAGTGACAGGGGCACCGGGGAGCTGTTTTTT; CDR3: CASSDRGTGELFF
V: TRBV6-5; J: TRBJ2-5; D: -; size: -; DNA: TGTGCCAGCAGACGTCAGGGAGTTCGAGAGACCCAGTACTTC; CDR3: CASRRQGVRETQYF